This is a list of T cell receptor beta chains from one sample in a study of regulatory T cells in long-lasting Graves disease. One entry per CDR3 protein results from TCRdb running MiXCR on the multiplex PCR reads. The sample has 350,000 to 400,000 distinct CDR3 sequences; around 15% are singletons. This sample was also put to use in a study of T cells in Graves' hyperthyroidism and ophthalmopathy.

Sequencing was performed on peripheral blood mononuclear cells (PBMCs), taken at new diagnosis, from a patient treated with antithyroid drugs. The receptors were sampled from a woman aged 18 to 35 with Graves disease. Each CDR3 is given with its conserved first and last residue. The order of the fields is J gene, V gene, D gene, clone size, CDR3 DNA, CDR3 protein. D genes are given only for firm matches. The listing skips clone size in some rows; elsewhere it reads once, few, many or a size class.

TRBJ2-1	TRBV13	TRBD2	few	TGTGCCAGCAGCTTGGGGACTAGCGGGAGTCATGAGCAGTTCTTC	CASSLGTSGSHEQFF
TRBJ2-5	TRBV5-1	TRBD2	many	TGCGCCAGCAGCTTGGTTAGCGGGGGGGCCCAAGAGACCCAGTACTTC	CASSLVSGGAQETQYF
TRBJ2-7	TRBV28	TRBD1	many	TGTGCCAGTTTCGACAGGGAGGAGCAGTACTTC	CASFDREEQYF
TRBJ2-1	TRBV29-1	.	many	TGCAGCGTTGAAGCGCCAGGGGAACGCAATGAGCAGTTCTTC	CSVEAPGERNEQFF
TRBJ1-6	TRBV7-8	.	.	TGTGCCAGCGGGAGGGAAGGAACGATTCCAAATTCACCCCTCCACTTT	CASGREGTIPNSPLHF
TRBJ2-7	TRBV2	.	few	TGTGCCAGCAGGCAAACAGGGAGCGAGCAGTACTTC	CASRQTGSEQYF
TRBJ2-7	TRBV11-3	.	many	TGTGCCAGCAGCTTGGGGAGCGGCTCCTACGAGCAGTACTTC	CASSLGSGSYEQYF
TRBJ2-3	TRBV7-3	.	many	TGTGCCAGCAGCGCCGCGGGGGCCGGAGATACGCAGTATTTT	CASSAAGAGDTQYF
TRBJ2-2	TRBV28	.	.	TGTGCCAGCAGTAGGGCGGGGAACACCGGGGAGCTGTTTTTT	CASSRAGNTGELFF
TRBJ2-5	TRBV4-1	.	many	TGCGCCAGCAGCCAAGAATTTCAGGGGCGAGAGACCCAGTACTTC	CASSQEFQGRETQYF
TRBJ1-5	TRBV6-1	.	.	TGTGCCAGCCAACCCCTTTTGCGGCCCCAGCATTTT	CASQPLLRPQHF
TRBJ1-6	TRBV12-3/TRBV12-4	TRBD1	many	TGTGCCAGCAGTTTTGGACAGGGTCTGCCTTCACCCCTCCACTTT	CASSFGQGLPSPLHF
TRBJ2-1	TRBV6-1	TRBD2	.	TGTGCCAGCACGTTCCCGGGACTACCAATCAATGAGCAGTTCTTC	CASTFPGLPINEQFF
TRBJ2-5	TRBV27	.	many	TGTGCCAGCAGTTTAAGTAGGGTCCAAGAGACCCAGTACTTC	CASSLSRVQETQYF
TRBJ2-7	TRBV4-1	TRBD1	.	TGCGCCAGCAGCGCAACAGGGGACGAGCAGTACTTC	CASSATGDEQYF
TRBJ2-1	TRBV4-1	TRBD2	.	TGCGCCAGCAGCCTCGTCGCTAGCGGGAGCAATGAGCAGTTCTTC	CASSLVASGSNEQFF
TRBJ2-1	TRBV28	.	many	TGTGCCAGCAGTCCGTGGGACCACCCGGTTGAGCAGTTCTTC	CASSPWDHPVEQFF
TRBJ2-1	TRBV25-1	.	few	TGTGCCAGCATGGAAAATGAGCAGTTCTTC	CASMENEQFF
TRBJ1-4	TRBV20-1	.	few	TGCAGTGCTAGAGACGGGACTCATGGCGAAAAACTGTTTTTT	CSARDGTHGEKLFF
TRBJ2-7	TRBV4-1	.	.	TGCGCCAGCAGCCAAGGGTCCAACGGCGAGCAGTACTTC	CASSQGSNGEQYF
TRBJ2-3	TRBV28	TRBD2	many	TGTGCCAGCGAAACTAGCGGGAAGATGAATACGCAGTATTTT	CASETSGKMNTQYF
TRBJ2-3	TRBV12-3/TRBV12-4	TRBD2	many	TGTGCCAGCACTTTAACTAGCGGGAGTGGCATGCAGTATTTT	CASTLTSGSGMQYF
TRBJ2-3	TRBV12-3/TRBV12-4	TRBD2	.	TGTGCCAGCAGTTTTAAAATAGCGGGGCCACCCACAGATACGCAGTATTTT	CASSFKIAGPPTDTQYF
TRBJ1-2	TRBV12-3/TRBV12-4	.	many	TGTGCCAGCACCTCGGACTATGGCTACACCTTC	CASTSDYGYTF
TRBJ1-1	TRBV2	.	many	TGTGCCAGCAGTAGGACAGTGAACACTGAAGCTTTCTTT	CASSRTVNTEAFF
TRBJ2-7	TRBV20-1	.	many	TGCAGTGCTAGTGCAGGAGTCAGGGGATACGAGCAGTACTTC	CSASAGVRGYEQYF
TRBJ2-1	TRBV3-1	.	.	TGTGCCAGCAGCCGGGGGAGGAAGTACAATGAGCAGTTCTTC	CASSRGRKYNEQFF
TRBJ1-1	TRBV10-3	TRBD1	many	TGTGCCATCAGTCCCCTCGAGACAGGGCACACTGAAGCTTTCTTT	CAISPLETGHTEAFF
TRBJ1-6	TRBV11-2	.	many	TGTGCCAGCAGCACCGGGGGCTTGAATTCACCCCTCCACTTT	CASSTGGLNSPLHF
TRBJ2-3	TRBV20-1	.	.	TGCAGTGCTAGAGATGTCGGAGAAAGAACGCAGTATTTT	CSARDVGERTQYF
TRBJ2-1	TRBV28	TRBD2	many	TGTGCCAGCAGTGGGACTAGCGGCTACAATGAGCAGTTCTTC	CASSGTSGYNEQFF
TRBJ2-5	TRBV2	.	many	TGTGCCAGCACCCGAGGACCCCAAGAGACCCAGTACTTC	CASTRGPQETQYF
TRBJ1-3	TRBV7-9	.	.	TGTGCCAGCAGCTCTTCGTCTTCAGACACCATATATTTT	CASSSSSSDTIYF
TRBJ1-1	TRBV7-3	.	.	TGTGCCAGCGGCTCTGGGGGGGGGAAGACTGAAGCTTTCTTT	CASGSGGGKTEAFF
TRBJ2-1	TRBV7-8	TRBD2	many	TGTGCCAGCAGCTTAGCGAGGCTAGCGGGGGGCCCTTACAATGAGCAGTTCTTC	CASSLARLAGGPYNEQFF
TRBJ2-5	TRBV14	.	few	TGTGCCAGCAGCCAAGTATTAGAGACCCAGTACTTC	CASSQVLETQYF
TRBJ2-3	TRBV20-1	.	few	TGCAGTGCACCTGTAAGCACAGATACGCAGTATTTT	CSAPVSTDTQYF
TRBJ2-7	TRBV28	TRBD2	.	TGTGCCAGCATCCGGGGACTAGCGGGAGCCGAGCAGTACTTC	CASIRGLAGAEQYF